This TCR beta chain was sequenced for a study of tumor-infiltrating lymphocytes in oesophageal squamous cell carcinoma. TCRdb reprocessed the PCR reads via MiXCR and lists one record per CDR3 protein. The top ten hold 19% of the sample, which has just under 20,000 distinct CDR3 sequences, around 39% seen once. Within the sample, this clonotype is medium-sized. This CDR3 has 15 residues. Losses at the gene ends were 2 bases for V and 2 bases for J; bases not matched to a gene: 5. Germline V CDR1 and CDR2: SEHNR, FQNEAQ (reference sequence). Sequenced: esophageal tumor tissue. The V and J genes are TRBV7-9 and TRBJ2-7, with 8 positions matching TRBD2. The TCR sequence derives from a male donor with esophageal squamous cell carcinoma. The CDR3 nucleotides read TGTGCCAGCAGCTTAAGGACTAGCAACCCCTACGAGCAGTACTTC. Translation: CASSLRTSNPYEQYF.